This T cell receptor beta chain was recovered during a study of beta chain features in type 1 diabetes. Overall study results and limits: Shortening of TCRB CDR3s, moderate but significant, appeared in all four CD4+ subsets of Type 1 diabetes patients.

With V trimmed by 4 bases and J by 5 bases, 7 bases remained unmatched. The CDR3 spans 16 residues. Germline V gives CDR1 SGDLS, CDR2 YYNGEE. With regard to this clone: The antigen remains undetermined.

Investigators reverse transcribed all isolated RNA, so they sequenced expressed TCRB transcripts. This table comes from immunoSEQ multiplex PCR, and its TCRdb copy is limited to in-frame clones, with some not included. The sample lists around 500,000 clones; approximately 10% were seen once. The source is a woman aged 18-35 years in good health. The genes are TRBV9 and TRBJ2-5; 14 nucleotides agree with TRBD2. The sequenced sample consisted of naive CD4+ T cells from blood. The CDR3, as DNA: TGTGCCAGCAGCTCATACTGGACTAGCGGGAGGGAGACCCAGTACTTC. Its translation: CASSSYWTSGRETQYF.